What follows are 22 T cell receptor beta chains derived from one specimen sequenced in a study of OX40 agonist ivuxolimab in advanced cancers. Clones were read by immunoSEQ multiplex PCR, and TCRdb kept only the in-frame ones, dropping some. The sample yields more than 45,000 clones, roughly 84% seen once. Sequences were derived from CD4+ or CD8+ T cells sorted from blood, sampled in a trial of the OX40 agonist ivuxolimab. These receptors were taken from an adult with an advanced solid tumor such as melanoma, head and neck, liver or kidney cancer.

The rearrangement uses TRBV4-1 and TRBJ1-2; 8 nucleotides agree with TRBD1. The CDR3 loop spans 16 amino acids. Trimming at V came to 2 bases and at J to 7 bases, leaving 12 bases not matched to a gene. The V gene's germline CDR1 is MGHRA and CDR2 YSYEKL. CDR3 coding DNA: TGCGCCAGCAGCCAACTGGGCCTGACAGGGGATAGTGGCTACACCTTC. This translates into CASSQLGLTGDSGYTF.

The rearrangement links TRBV5-5 to TRBJ2-7, with D possibly matching TRBD2 (5 bases). This CDR3 contains 14 residues. Germline lookup yields CDR1 SGHKS and CDR2 YYEKEE (reference sequence). V dropped 0 bases and J dropped 3 bases, with 10 bases sitting between them. Written as DNA, the CDR3 is TGTGCCAGCAGCTTGGTGGGGAGAGACTACGAGCAGTACTTC. This gives the protein CASSLVGRDYEQYF. The variable domain in full, with the rest retrieved from reference TRBV5-5 and TRBJ2-7, is DAGVTQSPTHLIKTRGQQVTLRCSPISGHKSVSWYQQVLGQGPQFIFQYYEKEERGRGNFPDRFSARQFPNYSSELNVNALLLGDSALYLCASSLVGRDYEQYFGPGTRLTVT.

This chain links TRBV2 with TRBJ1-2, with D possibly matching TRBD1 (6 bases). The CDR3 runs 12 residues. The germline CDR1 and CDR2 sequences are SNHLY and FYNNEI. V was clipped by 5 bases and J by 7 bases, with 11 bases between them. CDR3 nucleotide sequence: TGTGCCAGCAGTCAGGGGTTTCGTGGCTACACCTTC. Translation gives CASSQGFRGYTF.

Details on this clone: The sample contains more than one DNA sequence encoding this CDR3. J is TRBJ2-3 and V is TRBV7-9; D is possibly TRBD1 or TRBD2 (6 bases each). The V gene's germline CDR1 is SEHNR and CDR2 FQNEAQ (reference sequence). The CDR3 runs 15 residues. V dropped 11 bases and J dropped 6 bases, with 24 bases sitting between them. CDR3 coding DNA: TGTGCCGACGGACGTGGGGGGCTCGATACGGATACGCAGTATTTT. Translated, it gives CADGRGGLDTDTQYF. Filled out from reference TRBV7-9 and TRBJ2-3, the complete variable domain reads DTGVSQNPRHKITKRGQNVTFRCDPISEHNRLYWYRQTLGQGPEFLTYFQNEAQLEKSRLLSDRFSAERPKGSFSTLEIQRTEQGDSAMYLCADGRGGLDTDTQYFGPGTRLTVL.

CDR3 sequence reads: CASSVEGASSPLHF. The CDR3, as DNA: TGTGCCAGCAGCGTAGAGGGGGCAAGTTCACCCCTCCACTTT. V gene TRBV9 combines with J gene TRBJ1-6; 7 positions agree with TRBD1. Looked up from germline, CDR1 is SGDLS and CDR2 is YYNGEE. The V and J ends lost 0 bases and 9 bases, in that order; junction bases with no gene match: 3. This CDR3 is built from 14 residues.

This sequence joins TRBV28 and TRBJ1-1; 7 positions agree with TRBD1. Germline V gene data show CDR1 as MDHEN and CDR2 as SYDVKM. The CDR3 loop spans 15 amino acids. J was trimmed by 0 bases and V by 7 bases; bases with no gene match: 8. The CDR3 DNA is TGTGCCAGCACCTCCGCCGGGACAGTGAACACTGAAGCTTTCTTT. It translates to CASTSAGTVNTEAFF.

This clone was detected only once. The chain links TRBV7-6 to TRBJ1-1; no clear D gene. V gave up 3 bases and J gave up 4 bases, with 12 bases separating them. The CDR3 covers 14 residues. Germline V gene data show CDR1 as SGHVS and CDR2 as FNYEAQ. CDR3 DNA sequence: TGTGCCAGCAGCTTGGGCACCGGGCCCACTGAAGCTTTCTTT. This gives the protein CASSLGTGPTEAFF.

This clone showed up just a few times. V and J are TRBV7-9 and TRBJ2-7; 7 nucleotides line up with TRBD1. V shed 5 bases, J shed 5 bases, and the junction held 0 bases outside the gene matches. In germline, CDR1 is SEHNR, CDR2 FQNEAQ (reference sequence). The CDR3 sequence is 11 residues long. The CDR3: CASSDRDEQYF. The CDR3 coding sequence is TGTGCCAGCAGCGACAGGGACGAGCAGTACTTC.

J is TRBJ2-1 and V is TRBV19, with TRBD2 identical over 13 bases. Germline values: CDR1 LNHDA, CDR2 SQIVND (reference sequence). J lost 4 bases, V lost 5 bases, and 8 bases had no gene match. This CDR3 region has 17 residues. The CDR3 protein is CASSGRTSGSLYNEQFF. The CDR3 DNA is TGTGCCAGTAGTGGGAGGACTAGCGGGAGTTTGTACAATGAGCAGTTCTTC.

The V call is TRBV7-3, the J call TRBJ2-7; TRBD2 is a possible D gene (5 bases). This CDR3 has 15 amino acids. CDR1 SGHTA and CDR2 FQGTGA come from the germline V gene. Trimming removed 1 base from V and 1 base from J, with 11 bases in between. The CDR3 DNA follows: TGTGCCAGCAGCTTAAGCGGAGGCCCATCCTACGAGCAGTACTTC. It encodes CASSLSGGPSYEQYF.

This clone was picked up one time. The genes are TRBV6-1 and TRBJ1-1; tentatively, D is TRBD1 (6 bases). The germline CDR1 and CDR2 sequences are MNHNS and SASEGT. With 5 bases removed from V and 5 bases from J, the gap between germline ends came to 12 bases. CDR3 length: 13 amino acids. The CDR3 sequence: CASSTGLGTEAFF. Written as DNA, the CDR3 is TGTGCCAGCAGTACAGGGTTGGGGACTGAAGCTTTCTTT.

V is TRBV6-6 and J is TRBJ2-5, with D possibly being TRBD1 or TRBD2 (5 bases each). This CDR3 contains 16 residues. The germline V gene has CDR1 MNHNY and CDR2 SVGAGI (reference sequence). Trimming pared 5 bases from V and 5 bases from J, leaving 21 bases between. The chain's CDR3 is CASSALTGAPGETQYF. CDR3 DNA sequence: TGTGCCAGCAGTGCGCTCACCGGGGCCCCGGGGGAGACCCAGTACTTC.

This chain uses TRBV2 with TRBJ2-5; TRBD1 matches at 8 bases. The trim removed 9 bases at V and 5 bases at J, leaving 5 bases unmatched. The CDR3 runs 12 residues. In germline, CDR1 is SNHLY, CDR2 FYNNEI. In DNA, the CDR3 is TGTGCCAGTAACGACAGGGGCGAGACCCAGTACTTC. As protein: CASNDRGETQYF.

V gene TRBV10-3 combines with J gene TRBJ1-5; a weak D match, TRBD1 (6 bases). Germline V gene data show CDR1 as ENHRY and CDR2 as SYGVKD. With 6 bases removed from V and 3 bases from J, the gap between germline ends came to 18 bases. The CDR3 runs to 16 residues. In DNA, the CDR3 is TGTGCCATCAGCGAAAGGCGGACAGTCAACAATCAGCCCCAGCATTTT. It specifies CAISERRTVNNQPQHF.

The V gene is TRBV10-2, the J gene TRBJ2-3; D perhaps matches TRBD1 (6 bases). Trimming left V 6 bases short and J 3 bases short, with 10 bases between. CDR1 and CDR2 (germline): WSHSY, SAAADI. The CDR3 contains 13 residues. CDR3 protein: CASRAQGTDTQYF. In nucleotides, the CDR3 is TGCGCCAGCAGGGCCCAGGGGACAGATACGCAGTATTTT.

In its sample, this clone was seen a few times. The chain uses TRBV18 and TRBJ1-1; tentative D call: TRBD1 (5 bases). The CDR3 spans 14 residues. Germline-derived CDR1 and CDR2 are KGHSH and LQKENI. Trimming removed 5 bases from V and 6 bases from J, with 16 bases in between. CDR3 sequence reads: CASSTGGGQAEAFF. CDR3 DNA sequence: TGTGCCAGCTCAACAGGAGGAGGACAAGCTGAAGCTTTCTTT.

V and J are TRBV15 and TRBJ2-5; no clear D. This CDR3 region has 13 residues. Between the trimmed V and J ends, which lost 0 bases and 2 bases, there was a span of 4 bases. CDR1 and CDR2 (germline): LNHNV, YYDKDF (reference sequence). CDR3 loop: CATSRDRQETQYF. CDR3 DNA sequence: TGTGCCACCAGCAGAGACAGACAAGAGACCCAGTACTTC.

V is TRBV13 and J is TRBJ2-3; D uncertain. In germline, CDR1 is PRHDT, CDR2 FYEKMQ (reference sequence). Trimming removed 0 bases from V and 10 bases from J, with 8 bases in between. The CDR3 contains 12 residues. As DNA, the CDR3 is TGTGCCAGCAGCTTAGGGGTGGGCGCGCAGTATTTT. Translating gives CASSLGVGAQYF.

V usage is TRBV7-6 and J usage is TRBJ2-5; 8 nucleotides agree with TRBD1. Germline CDR1 SGHVS, CDR2 FNYEAQ. The V and J ends lost 5 bases and 2 bases, in that order; junction bases with no gene match: 10. The CDR3 is 16 amino acids. CDR3 residues: CASSEQGGWGQETQYF. The CDR3 nucleotides read TGTGCCAGCAGCGAACAGGGGGGTTGGGGGCAAGAGACCCAGTACTTC. Variable domain in full (rest from reference TRBV7-6 and TRBJ2-5): GAGVSQSPRYKVTKRGQDVALRCDPISGHVSLYWYRQALGQGPEFLTYFNYEAQQDKSGLPNDRFSAERPEGSISTLTIQRTEQRDSAMYRCASSEQGGWGQETQYFGPGTRLLVL.

The rearrangement uses TRBV27 and TRBJ1-1; D gene uncertain. The CDR3 runs to 15 residues. V dropped 0 bases and J dropped 4 bases, with 12 bases sitting between them. Looked up from germline, CDR1 is MNHEY and CDR2 is SMNVEV (reference sequence). As DNA, the CDR3 is TGTGCCAGCAGTTTATCAGTCTCCCTAGGCACTGAAGCTTTCTTT. Protein: CASSLSVSLGTEAFF.

V gene TRBV11-2 combines with J gene TRBJ2-1; D is possibly TRBD2 (6 bases). Germline CDR1 and CDR2: SGHAT and FQNNGV. V shed 0 bases and J shed 12 bases, with 15 bases lying between them. The CDR3 runs 14 residues. DNA for the CDR3: TGTGCCAGCAGCTTAGATGCCCGACTAGTAGGGCAGTTCTTC. Its translation is CASSLDARLVGQFF.

V usage is TRBV2 and J usage is TRBJ2-1; TRBD1 matches 7 bases. The CDR3 runs to 16 residues. Per the germline V gene, CDR1 is SNHLY and CDR2 is FYNNEI. The ends lost 4 bases at V and 0 bases at J; junction bases unmatched: 6. The CDR3 DNA reads TGTGCCAGCAGTGGTGGGGCAGGGGGCTCCTACAATGAGCAGTTCTTC. Its protein product is CASSGGAGGSYNEQFF.